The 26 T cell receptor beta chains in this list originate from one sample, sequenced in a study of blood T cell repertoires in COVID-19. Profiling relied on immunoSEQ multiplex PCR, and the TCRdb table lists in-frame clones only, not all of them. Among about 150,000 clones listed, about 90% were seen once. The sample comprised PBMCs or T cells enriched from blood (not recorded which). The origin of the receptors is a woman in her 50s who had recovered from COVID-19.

In DNA form, the CDR3 reads TGCAGCGTTGTGAGACAGGGGGATGCCTATGGCTACACCTTC. Its translation: CSVVRQGDAYGYTF. The V gene is TRBV29-1, the J gene TRBJ1-2, with 9 bases identical to TRBD1. V lost 4 bases to trimming and J lost 4 bases; unmatched junction nucleotides: 7. CDR1 and CDR2 (germline): SQVTM, ANQGSEA. CDR3 length equals 14 residues.

The CDR3 is CASSPRAGGYNEQFF. The CDR3 region has the DNA TGTGCCAGCAGCCCCCGCGCGGGAGGGTACAATGAGCAGTTCTTC. The V gene is TRBV7-2, the J gene TRBJ2-1; 9 nucleotides align to TRBD2. The CDR3 is 15 amino acids. The germline V gene has CDR1 SGHTA and CDR2 FQGNSA. The V segment lost 5 bases and the J segment 4 bases; nucleotides outside the gene matches: 6. Combining the CDR3 with reference TRBV7-2 and TRBJ2-1 gives the whole variable domain GAGVSQSPSNKVTEKGKDVELRCDPISGHTALYWYRQSLGQGLEFLIYFQGNSAPDKSGLPSDRFSAERTGGSVSTLTIQRTQQEDSAVYLCASSPRAGGYNEQFFGPGTRLTVL.

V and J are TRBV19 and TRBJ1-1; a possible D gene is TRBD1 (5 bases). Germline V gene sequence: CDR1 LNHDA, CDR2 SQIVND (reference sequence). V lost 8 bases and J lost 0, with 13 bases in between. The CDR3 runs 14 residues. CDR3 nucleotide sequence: TGTGCCAGTTGCGGGGGGAGAATGAACACTGAAGCTTTCTTT. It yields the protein CASCGGRMNTEAFF.

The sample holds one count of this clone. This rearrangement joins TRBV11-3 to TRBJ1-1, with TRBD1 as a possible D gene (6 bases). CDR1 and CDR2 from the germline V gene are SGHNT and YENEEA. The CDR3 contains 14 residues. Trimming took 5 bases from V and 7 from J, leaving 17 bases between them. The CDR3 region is CASSPRRGAVEAFF. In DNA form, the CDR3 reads TGTGCCAGCAGCCCGAGGCGGGGGGCGGTTGAAGCTTTCTTT.

The CDR3 region has the DNA TGCGCCAGCAGCCAAGTAGCGGTCTCCTACAATGAGCAGTTCTTC. Protein: CASSQVAVSYNEQFF. V is TRBV4-3 and J is TRBJ2-1; D might be TRBD2 (6 bases). The ends were cut back, 1 base at V and 0 bases at J, with 7 bases in the middle. The CDR3 consists of 15 residues. Per the germline V gene, CDR1 is LGHNA and CDR2 is YSLEER.

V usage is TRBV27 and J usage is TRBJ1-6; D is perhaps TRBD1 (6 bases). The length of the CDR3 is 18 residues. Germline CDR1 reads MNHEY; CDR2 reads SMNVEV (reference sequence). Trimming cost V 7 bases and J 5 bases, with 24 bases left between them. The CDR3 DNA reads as TGTGCCAGCATCTTAAGGCCCTCGTGGGGGCACGATAATTCACCCCTCCACTTT. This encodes CASILRPSWGHDNSPLHF.

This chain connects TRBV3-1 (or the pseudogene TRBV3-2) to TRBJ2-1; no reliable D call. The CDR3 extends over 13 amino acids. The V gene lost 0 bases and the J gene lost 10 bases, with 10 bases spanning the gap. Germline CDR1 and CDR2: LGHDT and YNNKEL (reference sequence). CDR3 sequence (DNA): TGTGCCAGCAGCCAAGATCGAGCGTCAGAGCAGTTCTTC. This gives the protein CASSQDRASEQFF.

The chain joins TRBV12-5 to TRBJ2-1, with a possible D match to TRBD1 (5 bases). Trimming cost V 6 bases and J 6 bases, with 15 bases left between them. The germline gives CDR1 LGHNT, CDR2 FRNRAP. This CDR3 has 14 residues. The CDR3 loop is CASGDSYSGNEQFF. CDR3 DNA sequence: TGTGCTAGTGGCGACAGCTATTCGGGCAATGAGCAGTTCTTC.

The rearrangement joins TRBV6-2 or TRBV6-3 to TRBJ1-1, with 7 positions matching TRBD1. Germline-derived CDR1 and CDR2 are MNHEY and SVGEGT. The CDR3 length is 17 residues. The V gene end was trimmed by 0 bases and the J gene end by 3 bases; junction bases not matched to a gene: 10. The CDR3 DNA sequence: TGTGCCAGCAGTTACTCGATTGTTAGGGGGCCGGACACTGAAGCTTTCTTT. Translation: CASSYSIVRGPDTEAFF.

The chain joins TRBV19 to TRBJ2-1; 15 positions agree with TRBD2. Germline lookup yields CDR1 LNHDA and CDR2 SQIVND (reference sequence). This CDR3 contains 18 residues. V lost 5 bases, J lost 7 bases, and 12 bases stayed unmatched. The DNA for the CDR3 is TGTGCCAGTAGTGCCGGACTAGCGGGAGGGTCATGGACAAATGAGCAGTTCTTC. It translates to CASSAGLAGGSWTNEQFF.

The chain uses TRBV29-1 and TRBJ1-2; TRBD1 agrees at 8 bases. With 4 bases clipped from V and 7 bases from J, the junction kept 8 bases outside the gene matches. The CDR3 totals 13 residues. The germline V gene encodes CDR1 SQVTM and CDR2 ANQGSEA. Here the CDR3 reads CSVADRVAGGYTF. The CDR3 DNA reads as TGCAGCGTTGCGGACAGGGTGGCGGGTGGCTACACCTTC.

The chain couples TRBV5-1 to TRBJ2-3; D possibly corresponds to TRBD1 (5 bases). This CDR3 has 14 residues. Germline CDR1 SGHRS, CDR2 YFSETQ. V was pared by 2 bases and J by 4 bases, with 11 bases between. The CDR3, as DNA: TGCGCCAGCAGCTTCAGGGTTTCCGCAGATACGCAGTATTTT. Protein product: CASSFRVSADTQYF.

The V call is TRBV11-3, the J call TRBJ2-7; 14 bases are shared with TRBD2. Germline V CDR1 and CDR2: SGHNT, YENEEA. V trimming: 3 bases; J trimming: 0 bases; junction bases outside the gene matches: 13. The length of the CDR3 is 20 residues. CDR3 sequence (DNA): TGTGCCAGCAGCTTCTCCGGGTGGACTAGCGGGAGGCGCAGCTCCTACGAGCAGTACTTC. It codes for CASSFSGWTSGRRSSYEQYF.

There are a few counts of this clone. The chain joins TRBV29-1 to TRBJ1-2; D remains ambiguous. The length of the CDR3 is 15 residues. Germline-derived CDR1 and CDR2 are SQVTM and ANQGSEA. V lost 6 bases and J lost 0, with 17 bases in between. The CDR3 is CSVMVPPETNYGYTF. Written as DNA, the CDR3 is TGCAGCGTGATGGTCCCGCCAGAAACTAACTATGGCTACACCTTC.

Here the CDR3 DNA reads TGCGCCAGCAGTCCCGGGGGGCTCTATGGCTACACCTTC. Amino acids: CASSPGGLYGYTF. The V and J genes are TRBV23-1 and TRBJ1-2, with D perhaps TRBD1 (6 bases). TRBV23-1 is filed as an ORF, its function uncertain. With 4 bases removed from V and 4 bases from J, the gap between germline ends came to 10 bases. CDR3 length: 13 residues.

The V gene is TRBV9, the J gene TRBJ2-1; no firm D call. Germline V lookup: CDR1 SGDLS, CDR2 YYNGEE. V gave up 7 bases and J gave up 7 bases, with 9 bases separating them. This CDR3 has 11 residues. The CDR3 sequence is CASSGSNEQFF. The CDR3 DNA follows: TGTGCCAGCTCAGGCTCAAATGAGCAGTTCTTC.

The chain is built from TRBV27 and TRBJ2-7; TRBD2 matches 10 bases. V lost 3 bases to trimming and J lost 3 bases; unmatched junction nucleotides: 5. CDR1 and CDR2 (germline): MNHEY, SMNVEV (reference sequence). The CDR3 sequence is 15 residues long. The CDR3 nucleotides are TGTGCCAGCAGTTTTATGGCTAGCGGGGGCTACGAGCAGTACTTC. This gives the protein CASSFMASGGYEQYF.

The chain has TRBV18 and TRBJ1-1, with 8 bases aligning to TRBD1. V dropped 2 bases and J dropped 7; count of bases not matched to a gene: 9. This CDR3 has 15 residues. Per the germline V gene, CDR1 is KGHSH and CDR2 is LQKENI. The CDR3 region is CASSPLGQGGGEAFF. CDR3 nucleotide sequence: TGTGCCAGCTCACCATTAGGACAGGGAGGTGGTGAAGCTTTCTTT. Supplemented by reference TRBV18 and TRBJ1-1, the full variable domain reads NAGVMQNPRHLVRRRGQEARLRCSPMKGHSHVYWYRQLPEEGLKFMVYLQKENIIDESGMPKERFSAEFPKEGPSILRIQQVVRGDSAAYFCASSPLGQGGGEAFFGQGTRLTVV.

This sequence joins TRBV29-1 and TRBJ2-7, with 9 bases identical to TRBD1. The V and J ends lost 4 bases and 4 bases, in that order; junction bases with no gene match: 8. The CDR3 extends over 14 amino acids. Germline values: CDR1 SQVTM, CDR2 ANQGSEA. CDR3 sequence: CSVGTTGGIYEQYF. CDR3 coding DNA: TGCAGCGTTGGAACAACAGGGGGCATTTACGAGCAGTACTTC.

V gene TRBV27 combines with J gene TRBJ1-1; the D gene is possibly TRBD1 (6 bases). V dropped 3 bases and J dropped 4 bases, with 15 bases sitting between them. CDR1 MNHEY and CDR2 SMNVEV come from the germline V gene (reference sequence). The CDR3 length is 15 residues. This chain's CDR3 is CASSLSSGAGTEAFF. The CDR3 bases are TGTGCCAGCAGTTTGTCGTCAGGGGCGGGCACTGAAGCTTTCTTT.

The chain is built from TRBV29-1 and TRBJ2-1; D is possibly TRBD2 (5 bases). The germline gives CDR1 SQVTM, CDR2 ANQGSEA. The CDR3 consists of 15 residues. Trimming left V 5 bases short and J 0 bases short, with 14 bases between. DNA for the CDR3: TGCAGCGTTCCCCCTAGCCTTACCTCCTACAATGAGCAGTTCTTC. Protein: CSVPPSLTSYNEQFF.

CDR3 loop: CASSPGAKNEKLFF. In nucleotides, the CDR3 is TGCGCCAGCAGCCCGGGAGCTAAGAATGAAAAACTGTTTTTT. The V gene is TRBV10-1, the J gene TRBJ1-4; D is unclear. Trimming left V 6 bases short and J 5 bases short, with 13 bases between. CDR1 and CDR2 (germline): WNHNN, SYGVQD (reference sequence). This CDR3 comprises 14 residues.

As DNA, the CDR3 is TGCAGCGCTGGGACAGGGGTTAACTATGGCTACACCTTC. Its protein product is CSAGTGVNYGYTF. The J gene is TRBJ1-2, the V gene TRBV29-1, with 10 bases matching TRBD1. The length of the CDR3 is 13 residues. The V gene end was trimmed by 7 bases and the J gene end by 1 base; junction bases not matched to a gene: 3. Per the germline V gene, CDR1 is SQVTM and CDR2 is ANQGSEA.

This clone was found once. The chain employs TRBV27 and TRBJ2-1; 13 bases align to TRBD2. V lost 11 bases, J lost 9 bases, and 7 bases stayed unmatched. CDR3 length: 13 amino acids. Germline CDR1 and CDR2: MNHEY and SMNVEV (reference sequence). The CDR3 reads CAPGTSGISEQFF. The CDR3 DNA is TGTGCCCCCGGGACTAGCGGGATTAGTGAGCAGTTCTTC.

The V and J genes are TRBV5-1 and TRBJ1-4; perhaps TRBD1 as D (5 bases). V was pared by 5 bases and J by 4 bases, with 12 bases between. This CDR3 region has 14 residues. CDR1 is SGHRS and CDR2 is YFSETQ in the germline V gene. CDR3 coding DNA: TGCGCCAGCAGTTTCCAGGGAAGTAATGAAAAACTGTTTTTT. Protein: CASSFQGSNEKLFF.

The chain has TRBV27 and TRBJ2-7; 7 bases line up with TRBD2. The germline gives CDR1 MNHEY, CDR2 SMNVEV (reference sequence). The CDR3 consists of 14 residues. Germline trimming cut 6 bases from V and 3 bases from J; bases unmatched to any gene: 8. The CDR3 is CASRDSGPFYEQYF. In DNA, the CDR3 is TGTGCCAGCAGGGATAGCGGGCCTTTCTACGAGCAGTACTTC.